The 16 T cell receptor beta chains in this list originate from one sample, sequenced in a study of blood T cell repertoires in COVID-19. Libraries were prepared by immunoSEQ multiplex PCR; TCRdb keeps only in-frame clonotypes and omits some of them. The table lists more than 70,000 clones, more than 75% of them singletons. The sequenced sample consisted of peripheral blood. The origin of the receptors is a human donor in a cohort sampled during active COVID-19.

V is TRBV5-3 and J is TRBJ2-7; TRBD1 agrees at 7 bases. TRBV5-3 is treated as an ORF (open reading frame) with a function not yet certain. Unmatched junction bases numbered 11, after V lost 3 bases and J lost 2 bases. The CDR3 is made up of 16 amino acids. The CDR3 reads CARSSGKNRGAYEQYF. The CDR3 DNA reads TGTGCCAGAAGCTCGGGGAAAAACAGGGGAGCCTACGAGCAGTACTTC.

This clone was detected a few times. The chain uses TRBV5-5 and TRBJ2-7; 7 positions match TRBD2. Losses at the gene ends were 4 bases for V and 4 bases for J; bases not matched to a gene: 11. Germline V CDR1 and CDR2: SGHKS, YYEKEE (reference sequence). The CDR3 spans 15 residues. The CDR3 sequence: CASSRSGGGAYEQYF. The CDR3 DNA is TGTGCCAGCAGCAGGTCCGGGGGAGGGGCATACGAGCAGTACTTC.

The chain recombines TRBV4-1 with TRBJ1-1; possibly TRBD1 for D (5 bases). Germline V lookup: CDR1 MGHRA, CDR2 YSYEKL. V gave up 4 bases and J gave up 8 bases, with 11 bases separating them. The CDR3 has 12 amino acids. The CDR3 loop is CASSPQEPEAFF. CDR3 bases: TGCGCCAGCAGCCCACAGGAGCCAGAAGCTTTCTTT.

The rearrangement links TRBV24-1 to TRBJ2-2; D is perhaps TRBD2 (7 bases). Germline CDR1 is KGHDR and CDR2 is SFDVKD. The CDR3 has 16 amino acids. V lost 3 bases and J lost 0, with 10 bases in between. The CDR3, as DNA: TGTGCCACCAGTGATCCGGGGGGCGCGAACACCGGGGAGCTGTTTTTT. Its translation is CATSDPGGANTGELFF.

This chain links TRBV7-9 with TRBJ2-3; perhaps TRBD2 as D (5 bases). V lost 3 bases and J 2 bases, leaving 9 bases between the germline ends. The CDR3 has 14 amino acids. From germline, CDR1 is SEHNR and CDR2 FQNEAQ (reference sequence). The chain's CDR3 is CASSFGETTDTQYF. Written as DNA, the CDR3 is TGTGCCAGCAGCTTCGGGGAGACCACAGATACGCAGTATTTT.

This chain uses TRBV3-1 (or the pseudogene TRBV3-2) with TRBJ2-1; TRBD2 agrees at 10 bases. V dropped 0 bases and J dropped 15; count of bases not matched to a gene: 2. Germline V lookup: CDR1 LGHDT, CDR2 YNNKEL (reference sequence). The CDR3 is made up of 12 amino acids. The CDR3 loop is CASSQEGTSAFF. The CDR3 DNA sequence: TGTGCCAGCAGCCAAGAGGGGACTAGCGCGTTCTTC.

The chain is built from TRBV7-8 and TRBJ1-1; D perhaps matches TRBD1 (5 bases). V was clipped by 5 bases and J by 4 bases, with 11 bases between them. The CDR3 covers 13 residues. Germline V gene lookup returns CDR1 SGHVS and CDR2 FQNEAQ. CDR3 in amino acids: CASSQAGGTEAFF. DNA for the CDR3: TGTGCCAGCAGCCAGGCGGGGGGCACTGAAGCTTTCTTT.

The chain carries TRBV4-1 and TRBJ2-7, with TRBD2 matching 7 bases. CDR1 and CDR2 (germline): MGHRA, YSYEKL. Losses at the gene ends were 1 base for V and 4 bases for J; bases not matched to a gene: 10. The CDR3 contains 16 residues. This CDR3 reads CASSQVGGSLSYEQYF. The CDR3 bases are TGCGCCAGCAGCCAAGTGGGAGGGAGTTTGAGTTACGAGCAGTACTTC.

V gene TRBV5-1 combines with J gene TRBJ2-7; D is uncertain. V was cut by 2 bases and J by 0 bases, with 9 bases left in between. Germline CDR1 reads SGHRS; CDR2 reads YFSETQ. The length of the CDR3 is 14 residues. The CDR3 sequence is CASSFRVDSYEQYF. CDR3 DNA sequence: TGCGCCAGCAGCTTTCGGGTGGACTCCTACGAGCAGTACTTC.

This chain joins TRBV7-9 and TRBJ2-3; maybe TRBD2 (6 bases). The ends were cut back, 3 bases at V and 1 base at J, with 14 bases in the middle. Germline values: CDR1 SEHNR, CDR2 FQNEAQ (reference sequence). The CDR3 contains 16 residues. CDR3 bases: TGTGCCAGCAGCTTGTGGGGGGACCTGCGCACAGATACGCAGTATTTT. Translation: CASSLWGDLRTDTQYF.

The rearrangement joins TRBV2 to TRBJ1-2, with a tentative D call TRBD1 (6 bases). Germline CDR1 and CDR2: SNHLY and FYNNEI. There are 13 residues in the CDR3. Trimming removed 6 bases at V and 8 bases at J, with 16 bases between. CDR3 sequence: CASRSQGYQGYTF. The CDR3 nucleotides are TGTGCCAGCAGGTCACAGGGATACCAGGGCTACACCTTC.

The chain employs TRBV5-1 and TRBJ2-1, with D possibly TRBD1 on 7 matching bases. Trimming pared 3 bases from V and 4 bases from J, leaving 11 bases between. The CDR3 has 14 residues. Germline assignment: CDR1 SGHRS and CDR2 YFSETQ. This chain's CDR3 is CASSWRDSYNEQFF. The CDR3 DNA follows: TGCGCCAGCAGCTGGCGGGACAGTTACAATGAGCAGTTCTTC.

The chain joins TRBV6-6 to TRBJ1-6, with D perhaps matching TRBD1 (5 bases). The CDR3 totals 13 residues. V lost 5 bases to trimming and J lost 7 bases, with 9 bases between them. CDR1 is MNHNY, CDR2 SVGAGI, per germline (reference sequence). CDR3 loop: CASSHQGNSPLHF. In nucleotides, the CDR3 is TGTGCCAGCAGTCACCAGGGAAATTCACCCCTCCACTTT.

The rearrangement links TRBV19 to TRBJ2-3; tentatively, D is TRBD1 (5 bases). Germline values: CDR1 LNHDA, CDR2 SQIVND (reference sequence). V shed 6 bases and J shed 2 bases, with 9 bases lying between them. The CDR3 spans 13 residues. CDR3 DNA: TGTGCCAGTAGGGGGCTAGTCACAGATACGCAGTATTTT. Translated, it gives CASRGLVTDTQYF.

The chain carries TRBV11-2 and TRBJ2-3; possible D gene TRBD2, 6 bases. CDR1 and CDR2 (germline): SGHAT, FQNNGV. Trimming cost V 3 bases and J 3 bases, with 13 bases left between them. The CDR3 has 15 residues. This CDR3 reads CASSFLPGGTDTQYF. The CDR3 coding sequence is TGTGCCAGCAGCTTCCTTCCCGGGGGAACAGATACGCAGTATTTT. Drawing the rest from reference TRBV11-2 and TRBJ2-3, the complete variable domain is EAGVAQSPRYKIIEKRQSVAFWCNPISGHATLYWYQQILGQGPKLLIQFQNNGVVDDSQLPKDRFSAERLKGVDSTLKIQPAKLEDSAVYLCASSFLPGGTDTQYFGPGTRLTVL.

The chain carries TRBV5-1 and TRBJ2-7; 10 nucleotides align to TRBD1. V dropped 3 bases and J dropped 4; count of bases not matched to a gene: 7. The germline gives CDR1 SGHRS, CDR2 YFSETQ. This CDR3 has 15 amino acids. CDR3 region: CASSSRDRGGYEQYF. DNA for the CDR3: TGCGCCAGCAGCTCCCGGGACAGGGGCGGATACGAGCAGTACTTC.